Shown below are 10 T cell receptor beta chains from a single sample sequenced in a study of blood T cell repertoires in COVID-19. Produced via immunoSEQ multiplex PCR; TCRdb's table is partial and in-frame only. Of 180,000 or so clones in the sample, more than 85% were seen once. Input material: peripheral blood. These receptors were collected from a woman of 80 years or more in a cohort sampled during active or convalescent COVID-19.

The chain is built from TRBV4-1 and TRBJ1-1; 7 bases line up with TRBD1. Germline loops: CDR1 MGHRA, CDR2 YSYEKL. The CDR3 contains 14 residues. V lost 2 bases to trimming and J lost 4 bases; unmatched junction nucleotides: 4. CDR3 in DNA: TGCGCCAGCAGCCAAAGGGGGCTGTCCACTGAAGCTTTCTTT. Its protein is CASSQRGLSTEAFF.

The gene calls are TRBV7-9 and TRBJ2-3; D remains unclear. Trimming took off 1 base at V and 3 bases at J, with 5 bases between the two ends. This CDR3 is 13 amino acids long. Germline CDR1 SEHNR, CDR2 FQNEAQ (reference sequence). CDR3 coding DNA: TGTGCCAGCAGCTTAGATGCGACAGATACGCAGTATTTT. It encodes CASSLDATDTQYF.

This clone was observed once. The CDR3, as DNA: TGTGCCAGCAGTCCAGGGTTAGGGTCACCCCTCCACTTT. Its translation: CASSPGLGSPLHF. V and J are TRBV7-6 and TRBJ1-6; D may be TRBD1 (5 bases). This CDR3 comprises 13 residues. Germline lookup yields CDR1 SGHVS and CDR2 FNYEAQ. V dropped 6 bases and J dropped 10 bases, with 13 bases sitting between them.

This clone has just one count. The chain has TRBV5-1 and TRBJ2-1; the D gene is possibly TRBD2 (7 bases). This CDR3 region has 14 residues. Germline V gene lookup returns CDR1 SGHRS and CDR2 YFSETQ. V shed 4 bases and J shed 8 bases, with 16 bases lying between them. In DNA form, the CDR3 reads TGCGCCAGCAGCCGGGTGGGGGGGCCGGATGAGCAGTTCTTC. Translating it yields CASSRVGGPDEQFF. Combining the CDR3 with reference TRBV5-1 and TRBJ2-1 gives the whole variable domain KAGVTQTPRYLIKTRGQQVTLSCSPISGHRSVSWYQQTPGQGLQFLFEYFSETQRNKGNFPGRFSGRQFSNSRSEMNVSTLELGDSALYLCASSRVGGPDEQFFGPGTRLTVL.

This rearrangement joins TRBV5-1 to TRBJ2-2; a possible D gene is TRBD1 (6 bases). V was trimmed by 4 bases and J by 1 base, leaving 8 bases between them. The CDR3 consists of 14 residues. The germline gives CDR1 SGHRS, CDR2 YFSETQ. The CDR3 sequence is CASSGGQNTGELFF. DNA for the CDR3: TGCGCCAGCAGCGGGGGACAGAACACCGGGGAGCTGTTTTTT. The variable domain in full, with the rest retrieved from reference TRBV5-1 and TRBJ2-2, is KAGVTQTPRYLIKTRGQQVTLSCSPISGHRSVSWYQQTPGQGLQFLFEYFSETQRNKGNFPGRFSGRQFSNSRSEMNVSTLELGDSALYLCASSGGQNTGELFFGEGSRLTVL.

The rearrangement joins TRBV2 to TRBJ1-3; perhaps TRBD1 as D (6 bases). This CDR3 is built from 15 residues. Deletions cut 4 bases from V and 0 bases from J, with 10 bases between. Germline-derived CDR1 and CDR2 are SNHLY and FYNNEI. The CDR3 here is CASSAGANSGNTIYF. CDR3 in DNA: TGTGCCAGCAGTGCAGGGGCAAACTCTGGAAACACCATATATTTT.

The chain recombines TRBV10-2 with TRBJ1-5; perhaps TRBD1 as D (6 bases). Trimming removed 1 base from V and 4 bases from J, with 14 bases in between. The CDR3 length is 16 residues. The V gene's germline CDR1 is WSHSY and CDR2 SAAADI. DNA for the CDR3: TGCGCCAGCAGTGAGTGGACAGCCAGGTCAAATCAGCCCCAGCATTTT. Protein: CASSEWTARSNQPQHF.

The chain employs TRBV7-8 and TRBJ1-5; D might be TRBD1 (5 bases). Germline V gene data show CDR1 as SGHVS and CDR2 as FQNEAQ. This CDR3 spans 15 amino acids. V was shortened by 5 bases and J by 5 bases, with 16 bases between the two germline ends. The CDR3 loop reads CASSPIVGGDQPQHF. Written as DNA, the CDR3 is TGTGCCAGCAGCCCTATCGTTGGGGGGGATCAGCCCCAGCATTTT. The entire variable domain, with the rest obtained from reference TRBV7-8 and TRBJ1-5, is as follows: GAGVSQSPRYKVAKRGQDVALRCDPISGHVSLFWYQQALGQGPEFLTYFQNEAQLDKSGLPSDRFFAERPEGSVSTLKIQRTQQEDSAVYLCASSPIVGGDQPQHFGDGTRLSIL.

The V and J genes are TRBV10-3 and TRBJ1-2, with TRBD1 matching over 8 bases. The length of the CDR3 is 14 residues. Germline V lookup: CDR1 ENHRY, CDR2 SYGVKD. V dropped 6 bases and J dropped 0; count of bases not matched to a gene: 3. The CDR3 nucleotides are TGTGCCATCAGCCAGGGGGCTCCTAACTATGGCTACACCTTC. Protein: CAISQGAPNYGYTF.

This clone came up once. V usage is TRBV10-1 and J usage is TRBJ2-2; 7 bases map to TRBD1. The CDR3 consists of 15 residues. CDR1 is WNHNN and CDR2 is SYGVQD in the germline V gene (reference sequence). V trimming: 2 bases; J trimming: 4 bases; junction bases outside the gene matches: 4. In nucleotides, the CDR3 is TGCGCCAGCAGTGAGGAGGGGGCTGGCACCGGGGAGCTGTTTTTT. It codes for CASSEEGAGTGELFF.